One sample yielded the 7 T cell receptor beta chains listed below, sequenced in a study of blood T cell repertoires in COVID-19. The method was immunoSEQ multiplex PCR; TCRdb's version includes in-frame clones alone and lacks a portion of them. The table lists fewer than 250,000 clones, about 84% of them singletons. The sample consisted of PBMCs or T cells enriched from blood (not recorded which). These receptor sequences come from a man between 60 and 70 years old who had recovered from COVID-19.

V is TRBV10-3 and J is TRBJ2-7, with 7 nucleotides matching TRBD1. V was pared by 0 bases and J by 3 bases, with 2 bases of the junction left unmatched. The CDR3 has 14 residues. CDR1 is ENHRY, CDR2 SYGVKD, per germline. The CDR3 loop reads CAISESRDSYEQYF. DNA for the CDR3: TGTGCCATCAGTGAGTCCCGGGACAGCTACGAGCAGTACTTC.

This clone has just a few counts. V is TRBV4-3 and J is TRBJ1-5; TRBD1 matches at 8 bases. This CDR3 has 18 residues. V trimming: 0 bases; J trimming: 3 bases; junction bases outside the gene matches: 10. Germline lookup yields CDR1 LGHNA and CDR2 YSLEER. CDR3 in amino acids: CASSQDFSGGYINQPQHF. The CDR3 region has the DNA TGCGCCAGCAGCCAAGATTTTTCAGGGGGCTATATCAATCAGCCCCAGCATTTT.

This sequence joins TRBV7-2 and TRBJ1-2; 8 nucleotides line up with TRBD1. Trimming removed 5 bases from V and 5 bases from J; junction bases left unmatched: 7. In germline, CDR1 is SGHTA, CDR2 FQGNSA. The CDR3 has 14 amino acids. CDR3 sequence: CASSQQGGIYGYTF. For the CDR3, the DNA is TGTGCCAGCAGCCAACAGGGGGGTATATATGGCTACACCTTC.

The rearrangement uses TRBV7-2 and TRBJ2-7; 7 nucleotides agree with TRBD1. V gave up 1 base and J gave up 0 bases; unmatched junction bases: 9. Germline CDR1 SGHTA, CDR2 FQGNSA. The CDR3 runs 17 residues. This chain's CDR3 is CASSLVHGTVYSYEQYF. The CDR3 DNA sequence: TGTGCCAGCAGCTTAGTTCATGGGACAGTATACTCCTACGAGCAGTACTTC.

The rearrangement uses TRBV11-2 and TRBJ2-6; D gene unclear. From germline, CDR1 is SGHAT and CDR2 FQNNGV. V lost 2 bases to trimming and J lost 2 bases, with 7 bases between them. This CDR3 contains 15 residues. Here the CDR3 DNA reads TGTGCCAGCAGCTTATCAGGTCCTGGGGCCAACGTCCTGACTTTC. This translates into CASSLSGPGANVLTF.

This rearrangement joins TRBV6-5 to TRBJ1-1, with D perhaps TRBD1 (5 bases). CDR3 length: 14 residues. Germline-derived CDR1 and CDR2 are MNHEY and SVGAGI. The V gene lost 6 bases and the J gene lost 6 bases, with 17 bases spanning the gap. The CDR3 is CASSRARELPEAFF. The CDR3 DNA reads TGTGCCAGCAGCCGGGCCAGGGAACTACCTGAAGCTTTCTTT.

This chain connects TRBV11-2 to TRBJ2-1, with 11 bases aligning to TRBD2. The V gene's germline CDR1 is SGHAT and CDR2 FQNNGV. Trimming cost V 1 base and J 9 bases; bases outside gene matches: 11. The CDR3 runs 17 residues. The CDR3 here is CASSLVVGSGGAGEQFF. The CDR3 region has the DNA TGTGCCAGCAGCTTAGTCGTCGGTAGCGGGGGGGCCGGTGAGCAGTTCTTC. The complete variable domain, with remaining parts taken from reference TRBV11-2 and TRBJ2-1, reads EAGVAQSPRYKIIEKRQSVAFWCNPISGHATLYWYQQILGQGPKLLIQFQNNGVVDDSQLPKDRFSAERLKGVDSTLKIQPAKLEDSAVYLCASSLVVGSGGAGEQFFGPGTRLTVL.